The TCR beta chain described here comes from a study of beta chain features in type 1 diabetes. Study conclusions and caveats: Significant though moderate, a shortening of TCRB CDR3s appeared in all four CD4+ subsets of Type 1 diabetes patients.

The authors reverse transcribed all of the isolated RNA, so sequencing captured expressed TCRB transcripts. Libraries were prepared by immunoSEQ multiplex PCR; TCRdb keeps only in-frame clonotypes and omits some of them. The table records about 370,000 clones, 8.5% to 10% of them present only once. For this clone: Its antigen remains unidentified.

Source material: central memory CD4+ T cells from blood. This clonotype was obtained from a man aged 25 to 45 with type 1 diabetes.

The CDR3 is CASSLASRSGGLSGELFF. For the CDR3, the DNA is TGTGCCAGCAGCTTAGCGTCCCGGTCAGGCGGTCTAAGCGGGGAGCTGTTTTTT. The chain couples TRBV7-9 to TRBJ2-2; D is unclear. Trimming left V 0 bases short and J 7 bases short, with 21 bases between. CDR3 size: 18 residues. Germline V lookup: CDR1 SEHNR, CDR2 FQNEAQ (reference sequence).